These T cell receptor beta chains were read from a single sample in a study of cytomegalovirus exposure and HLA in healthy donors. Clones were read by immunoSEQ multiplex PCR, and TCRdb kept only the in-frame ones, dropping some. Of approximately 65,000 clones in the sample, about 90% were seen once. Sequencing was done on a sample of PBMCs. These receptors were collected from a man younger than 30 in good health and CMV-seronegative. CDR3s include the opening cysteine and the closing phenylalanine or tryptophan. A D gene is named only where the DNA matches it firmly. Part of the rows lack a size; the others show once, few, many or a class for expanded clones.

cdr3_length: 13
v_call: TRBV6-5
j_call: TRBJ2-5
d_call: TRBD1
clone_size: NA
cdr3_nt: TGTGCCAGCAGTCCCGGACAGGAATGGACCCAGTACTTC
cdr3_aa: CASSPGQEWTQYF

cdr3_length: 14
v_call: TRBV30
j_call: TRBJ2-6
d_call: NA
clone_size: once
cdr3_nt: TGTGCCTGGAGTGAGGGGACTGGGGCCAACGTCCTGACTTTC
cdr3_aa: CAWSEGTGANVLTF

cdr3_length: 14
v_call: TRBV28
j_call: TRBJ2-7
d_call: NA
clone_size: NA
cdr3_nt: TGTGCCAGCATCGGCGCGGCCACCTACATGGAGCAGTACTTC
cdr3_aa: CASIGAATYMEQYF

cdr3_length: 15
v_call: TRBV28
j_call: TRBJ2-1
d_call: TRBD2
clone_size: NA
cdr3_nt: TGTGCCAGCAGGGATGAAGATAGCGGGAGCAATGAGCAGTTCTTC
cdr3_aa: CASRDEDSGSNEQFF

cdr3_length: 18
v_call: TRBV30
j_call: TRBJ1-1
d_call: TRBD1
clone_size: NA
cdr3_nt: TGTGCCTGGAGTGCGGGGGTGGGGGACAGGAGAATTTACACTGAAGCTTTCTTT
cdr3_aa: CAWSAGVGDRRIYTEAFF

cdr3_length: 16
v_call: TRBV7-3
j_call: TRBJ2-1
d_call: TRBD2
clone_size: NA
cdr3_nt: TGTGCCAGCAGCCCCCTAGCGGGAGAGTTCTACAATGAGCAGTTCTTC
cdr3_aa: CASSPLAGEFYNEQFF

cdr3_length: 13
v_call: TRBV6-4
j_call: TRBJ2-1
d_call: NA
clone_size: medium-sized
cdr3_nt: TGTGCCAGCAGCGGGAGCTCCTACAATGAGCAGTTCTTC
cdr3_aa: CASSGSSYNEQFF

cdr3_length: 14
v_call: TRBV25-1
j_call: TRBJ1-1
d_call: TRBD1
clone_size: NA
cdr3_nt: TGTGCCAGCAGTCCCTCAGGGGGCGGCACTGAAGCTTTCTTT
cdr3_aa: CASSPSGGGTEAFF

cdr3_length: 16
v_call: TRBV5-1
j_call: TRBJ1-3
d_call: TRBD1
clone_size: once
cdr3_nt: TGCGCCAGCAGCTTCGAACAGGGGAACGCTGGAAACACCATATATTTT
cdr3_aa: CASSFEQGNAGNTIYF

cdr3_length: 14
v_call: TRBV6-5
j_call: TRBJ2-2
d_call: NA
clone_size: NA
cdr3_nt: TGTGCCAGCAGCGGGACTTCCAACACCGGGGAGCTGTTTTTT
cdr3_aa: CASSGTSNTGELFF

cdr3_length: 14
v_call: TRBV18
j_call: TRBJ2-1
d_call: TRBD2
clone_size: NA
cdr3_nt: TGTGCCAGCTCACCGGGACTACTTTACAATGAGCAGTTCTTC
cdr3_aa: CASSPGLLYNEQFF

cdr3_length: 13
v_call: TRBV27
j_call: TRBJ2-2
d_call: NA
clone_size: few
cdr3_nt: TGTGCCAGCAGTTTTCGGGGGACCGGGGAGCTGTTTTTT
cdr3_aa: CASSFRGTGELFF

cdr3_length: 14
v_call: TRBV7-2
j_call: TRBJ1-1
d_call: NA
clone_size: NA
cdr3_nt: TGTGCCAGCAGCTTAATTACAGGCCTCACTGAAGCTTTCTTT
cdr3_aa: CASSLITGLTEAFF

cdr3_length: 14
v_call: TRBV19
j_call: TRBJ2-5
d_call: NA
clone_size: NA
cdr3_nt: TGTGCCAGTAGCCGCACCGAGGACCAAGAGACCCAGTACTTC
cdr3_aa: CASSRTEDQETQYF

cdr3_length: 17
v_call: TRBV5-6
j_call: TRBJ2-3
d_call: NA
clone_size: NA
cdr3_nt: TGTGCCAGCAGCTCAAAAACGGGGGGCGTTAGCACAGATACGCAGTATTTT
cdr3_aa: CASSSKTGGVSTDTQYF

cdr3_length: 16
v_call: TRBV5-1
j_call: TRBJ2-1
d_call: NA
clone_size: NA
cdr3_nt: TGCGCCAGCAGCTTGATGCCGGGTTCCTCCTACAATGAGCAGTTCTTC
cdr3_aa: CASSLMPGSSYNEQFF

cdr3_length: 13
v_call: TRBV19
j_call: TRBJ1-5
d_call: NA
clone_size: NA
cdr3_nt: TGTGCCACACAGGGTATTAGCAATCAGCCCCAGCATTTT
cdr3_aa: CATQGISNQPQHF

cdr3_length: 15
v_call: TRBV25-1
j_call: TRBJ2-1
d_call: TRBD1
clone_size: once
cdr3_nt: TGTGCCAGCAGTGAATCGGGGACAGGGATGAGGTCGCAGTTCTTC
cdr3_aa: CASSESGTGMRSQFF

cdr3_length: 15
v_call: TRBV9
j_call: TRBJ2-5
d_call: TRBD2
clone_size: NA
cdr3_nt: TGTGCCAGCAGCGTAACTAGCGGGAGCCGGGAGACCCAGTACTTC
cdr3_aa: CASSVTSGSRETQYF

cdr3_length: 18
v_call: TRBV2
j_call: TRBJ1-3
d_call: NA
clone_size: NA
cdr3_nt: TGTGCCAGCAGTGAAAGGGTGGGAGGGGCGAGCTCTGGAAACACCATATATTTT
cdr3_aa: CASSERVGGASSGNTIYF

cdr3_length: 15
v_call: TRBV6-6
j_call: TRBJ2-7
d_call: TRBD2
clone_size: NA
cdr3_nt: TGTGCCAGCAGCCTCCCGGGCGCGGGAGCCTACGAGCAGTACTTC
cdr3_aa: CASSLPGAGAYEQYF

cdr3_length: 15
v_call: TRBV7-9
j_call: TRBJ2-3
d_call: NA
clone_size: medium-sized
cdr3_nt: TGTGCCAGCAGCCGGGACTGGCTAGCCACAGATACGCAGTATTTT
cdr3_aa: CASSRDWLATDTQYF

cdr3_length: 12
v_call: TRBV29-1
j_call: TRBJ2-1
d_call: TRBD2
clone_size: NA
cdr3_nt: TGCAGCGACCTAGCGGGAGGGAATGAGCAGTTCTTC
cdr3_aa: CSDLAGGNEQFF

cdr3_length: 18
v_call: TRBV7-2
j_call: TRBJ2-2
d_call: TRBD2
clone_size: NA
cdr3_nt: TGTGCCAGCAGCTTTCGGACTAGCGGGAATAGGGCCACCGGGGAGCTGTTTTTT
cdr3_aa: CASSFRTSGNRATGELFF

cdr3_length: 15
v_call: TRBV29-1
j_call: TRBJ2-5
d_call: TRBD1
clone_size: once
cdr3_nt: TGCAGCGTTGAAGGGAACAGGGGATATTACGAGACCCAGTACTTC
cdr3_aa: CSVEGNRGYYETQYF

cdr3_length: 17
v_call: TRBV30
j_call: TRBJ2-2
d_call: TRBD2
clone_size: NA
cdr3_nt: TGTGCCTGGAGTGAGCGTCTAGCGGGAGGCTACACCGGGGAGCTGTTTTTT
cdr3_aa: CAWSERLAGGYTGELFF

cdr3_length: 13
v_call: TRBV5-1
j_call: TRBJ2-4
d_call: NA
clone_size: NA
cdr3_nt: TGCGCCAGCAGCTTGGTACAGGGAAACATTCAGTACTTC
cdr3_aa: CASSLVQGNIQYF

cdr3_length: 16
v_call: TRBV10-3
j_call: TRBJ1-5
d_call: NA
clone_size: NA
cdr3_nt: TGTGCCATCAGTGAGTCTACCGGGAGACCCAATCAGCCCCAGCATTTT
cdr3_aa: CAISESTGRPNQPQHF

cdr3_length: 13
v_call: TRBV18
j_call: TRBJ2-7
d_call: NA
clone_size: NA
cdr3_nt: TGTGCCAGCTCACCACGAGAGGAAGATTCGCAGTACTTC
cdr3_aa: CASSPREEDSQYF

cdr3_length: 17
v_call: TRBV19
j_call: TRBJ2-1
d_call: TRBD2
clone_size: NA
cdr3_nt: TGTGCCAGTACCCCTTACTCGACTAGCGGGAGGTACAATGAGCAGTTCTTC
cdr3_aa: CASTPYSTSGRYNEQFF

cdr3_length: 13
v_call: TRBV7-3
j_call: TRBJ2-7
d_call: NA
clone_size: NA
cdr3_nt: TGTGCCAGCAGCTTAGCCAACTTCTACGAGCAGTACTTC
cdr3_aa: CASSLANFYEQYF

cdr3_length: 12
v_call: TRBV5-1
j_call: TRBJ2-7
d_call: NA
clone_size: NA
cdr3_nt: TGCGCCAGCAGCTTAACAGGGTACGAGCAGTACTTC
cdr3_aa: CASSLTGYEQYF

cdr3_length: 15
v_call: TRBV28
j_call: TRBJ1-4
d_call: TRBD1
clone_size: NA
cdr3_nt: TGTGCCAGCAGTCCCAACAGGGGAGGATACGAAAAACTGTTTTTT
cdr3_aa: CASSPNRGGYEKLFF

cdr3_length: 15
v_call: TRBV28
j_call: TRBJ1-3
d_call: NA
clone_size: NA
cdr3_nt: TGTGCCAGCAGTTTTCGGGTTCGCTCTGGAAACACCATATATTTT
cdr3_aa: CASSFRVRSGNTIYF

cdr3_length: 14
v_call: TRBV28
j_call: TRBJ1-2
d_call: NA
clone_size: NA
cdr3_nt: TGTGCCAGCAGTTTAAGGCAGGGCCGCTATGGCTACACCTTC
cdr3_aa: CASSLRQGRYGYTF

cdr3_length: 14
v_call: TRBV7-9
j_call: TRBJ1-2
d_call: NA
clone_size: few
cdr3_nt: TGTGCCAGCAGCAAGGAAACGATGGAGACGGGCTACACCTTC
cdr3_aa: CASSKETMETGYTF

cdr3_length: 16
v_call: TRBV5-6
j_call: TRBJ1-1
d_call: TRBD1
clone_size: NA
cdr3_nt: TGTGCCAGCAGCGCCGTAAGGACAGGGGTTGTCGCTGAAGCTTTCTTT
cdr3_aa: CASSAVRTGVVAEAFF

cdr3_length: 14
v_call: TRBV10-2
j_call: TRBJ2-4
d_call: NA
clone_size: NA
cdr3_nt: TGCGCCAGCAGTGAAGGAGTAGCCAAAAACATTCAGTACTTC
cdr3_aa: CASSEGVAKNIQYF

cdr3_length: 15
v_call: TRBV9
j_call: TRBJ1-1
d_call: NA
clone_size: NA
cdr3_nt: TGTGCCAGCAAGAAAACGGGACAAAGGGGCACTGAAGCTTTCTTT
cdr3_aa: CASKKTGQRGTEAFF

cdr3_length: 15
v_call: TRBV9
j_call: TRBJ2-3
d_call: TRBD2
clone_size: NA
cdr3_nt: TGTGCCAGCAGCGCCTCGGGGGGTTGGGGGGATACGCAGTATTTT
cdr3_aa: CASSASGGWGDTQYF

cdr3_length: 14
v_call: TRBV19
j_call: TRBJ2-7
d_call: TRBD1
clone_size: NA
cdr3_nt: TGTGCCACCAAACCGGGACAGGGGCCCTACGAGCAGTACTTC
cdr3_aa: CATKPGQGPYEQYF

cdr3_length: 13
v_call: TRBV7-3
j_call: TRBJ1-1
d_call: NA
clone_size: NA
cdr3_nt: TGTGCCAGCAGCGTCGGGGAGTACACTGAAGCTTTCTTT
cdr3_aa: CASSVGEYTEAFF

cdr3_length: 14
v_call: TRBV7-2
j_call: TRBJ1-5
d_call: NA
clone_size: NA
cdr3_nt: TGTGCCAGCAGCACAAAGGGACTCAATCAGCCCCAGCATTTT
cdr3_aa: CASSTKGLNQPQHF

cdr3_length: 12
v_call: TRBV5-1
j_call: TRBJ2-5
d_call: NA
clone_size: NA
cdr3_nt: TGCGCCAGCAGCTTGTCTTCAGAGACCCAGTACTTC
cdr3_aa: CASSLSSETQYF

cdr3_length: 16
v_call: TRBV18
j_call: TRBJ2-3
d_call: TRBD2
clone_size: NA
cdr3_nt: TGTGCCAGCTCACCGTGGACTAGCGGGAGCACAGATACGCAGTATTTT
cdr3_aa: CASSPWTSGSTDTQYF

cdr3_length: 14
v_call: TRBV7-3
j_call: TRBJ2-2
d_call: NA
clone_size: NA
cdr3_nt: TGTGCCAGCAGCTTAAGACAGACCACCGGGGAGCTGTTTTTT
cdr3_aa: CASSLRQTTGELFF

cdr3_length: 12
v_call: TRBV12-5
j_call: TRBJ1-1
d_call: NA
clone_size: NA
cdr3_nt: TGTGCTAGTGGGCCGCGGGTGGGGATGACTTTCTTT
cdr3_aa: CASGPRVGMTFF

cdr3_length: 14
v_call: TRBV6-6
j_call: TRBJ1-5
d_call: NA
clone_size: NA
cdr3_nt: TGTGCCAGCAGTCTCCGGGATAGCAATCAGCCCCAGCATTTT
cdr3_aa: CASSLRDSNQPQHF

cdr3_length: 15
v_call: TRBV5-1
j_call: TRBJ2-3
d_call: TRBD2
clone_size: NA
cdr3_nt: TGCGCCAGCACTAATATAGCGGGCGGTGGGGATACGCAGTATTTT
cdr3_aa: CASTNIAGGGDTQYF